The text below deals with one TCR beta chain. Single viable CD3+CD4+CD8-CD45RO+ cells were sorted as the memory CD4+ T cells. The sample belongs to a study of memory CD4+ T cells and cytomegalovirus serostatus. Overall study context: Of the healthy Belgian adults, fewer than 10 were CMV seropositive and 20 to 30 seronegative.

Germline V lookup: CDR1 LNHDA, CDR2 SQIVND (reference sequence). V lost 5 bases and J 0 bases, leaving 19 bases between the germline ends. CDR3 length: 17 amino acids. The method was immunoSEQ multiplex PCR; TCRdb's version includes in-frame clones alone and lacks a portion of them. This table has 60,000 to 70,000 clones, around three quarters appearing once. The specimen sequenced was memory CD4+ T cells from blood. The sequence derives from an adult in good health and CMV-seronegative. Some clones in this sample may be carry-over from other donors' samples. The V call is TRBV19, the J call TRBJ1-1; a weak D match, TRBD1 (5 bases). CDR3 region: CASSPSTLAGMNTEAFF. The CDR3 DNA is TGTGCCAGTAGTCCGAGTACCTTGGCAGGGATGAACACTGAAGCTTTCTTT. Based on the CDR3 plus reference TRBV19 and TRBJ1-1, the full variable domain is DGGITQSPKYLFRKEGQNVTLSCEQNLNHDAMYWYRQDPGQGLRLIYYSQIVNDFQKGDIAEGYSVSREKKESFPLTVTSAQKNPTAFYLCASSPSTLAGMNTEAFFGQGTRLTVV.